This T cell receptor beta chain is drawn from a study of T cells in Graves' hyperthyroidism and ophthalmopathy. Overall study findings and caveats: Appearing also in blood were most of the thyroid clonotypes expanded above 0.001. Stable hyperthyroidism was separated from ophthalmopathy by a model based on 13 V-J features.

Lactation, pregnancy, other autoimmune disease or uncontrolled infection excluded patients. Diagnoses rested on clinical symptoms, serum thyroxine and TRAb, thyroid ultrasound and orbital computed tomography. Amplification yielded TCR beta CDR3 regions, with RNA transcripts as the source. HTBI primers were employed in a first-round RT-PCR of the TCR CDR3. From the multiplex PCR reads, TCRdb called clonotypes with MiXCR, one entry per CDR3 protein. The sample has around 620,000 distinct CDR3 sequences; more than 45% are singletons. The germline V gene has CDR1 SGHRS and CDR2 YFSETQ. V was pared by 1 base and J by 4 bases, with 8 bases between. The CDR3 covers 13 residues. In the case of this clonotype: Its target is unknown.

The chain has TRBV5-1 and TRBJ1-2, with D perhaps matching TRBD1 (6 bases). The sequence came from an adult woman with Graves' disease, either hyperthyroidism or ophthalmopathy (not recorded which). The sequenced sample was peripheral blood or thyroid tissue (not recorded which). The CDR3 here is CASSLLQGYGYTF. Written as DNA, the CDR3 is TGCGCCAGCAGCTTGCTACAGGGCTATGGCTACACCTTC.